The 12 T cell receptor beta chains reported below all come from one sample, sequenced in a study of blood T cell repertoires in COVID-19. Method: immunoSEQ multiplex PCR; TCRdb's copy keeps in-frame clones and lacks some. The data show 200,000 to 250,000 clones, more than 75% seen once. The material sequenced was peripheral blood. Source of these receptors: a human donor in a cohort sampled during active COVID-19.

This rearrangement joins TRBV7-2 to TRBJ2-7, with D perhaps matching TRBD1 (6 bases). Germline CDR1 is SGHTA and CDR2 is FQGNSA. The CDR3 is made up of 14 amino acids. Trimming removed 2 bases from V and 5 bases from J, with 13 bases in between. In DNA, the CDR3 is TGTGCCAGCAGCTTAATGGGGGCCGACCACGAGCAGTACTTC. It codes for CASSLMGADHEQYF.

This chain links TRBV11-2 with TRBJ2-3; TRBD1 agrees at 7 bases. CDR1 and CDR2 (germline): SGHAT, FQNNGV. With 5 bases clipped from V and 0 bases from J, the junction kept 5 bases outside the gene matches. The length of the CDR3 is 15 residues. The chain's CDR3 is CASSPWDSSTDTQYF. The DNA for the CDR3 is TGTGCCAGCAGCCCCTGGGACAGCAGCACAGATACGCAGTATTTT. The full variable domain, with the rest looked up from reference TRBV11-2 and TRBJ2-3, is EAGVAQSPRYKIIEKRQSVAFWCNPISGHATLYWYQQILGQGPKLLIQFQNNGVVDDSQLPKDRFSAERLKGVDSTLKIQPAKLEDSAVYLCASSPWDSSTDTQYFGPGTRLTVL.

With respect to this clone: Other nucleotide sequences in the sample specify the same CDR3. The rearrangement uses TRBV2 and TRBJ1-2, with D unclear. V was trimmed by 3 bases and J by 7 bases, leaving 6 bases between them. Germline CDR1 is SNHLY and CDR2 is FYNNEI. This CDR3 is built from 11 residues. The CDR3 sequence is CASSETGGYTF. In DNA, the CDR3 is TGTGCCAGCAGTGAGACGGGTGGCTACACCTTC.

The chain joins TRBV3-1 (or the pseudogene TRBV3-2) to TRBJ1-1; 8 bases are a match to TRBD1. After removal of 4 bases from V and 1 base from J, the junction contained 2 bases not matched to a gene. This CDR3 has 14 amino acids. Germline CDR1 and CDR2: LGHDT and YNNKEL (reference sequence). The CDR3 DNA is TGTGCCAGCAGCCCACAGGGGGAGAACACTGAAGCTTTCTTT. Amino acids: CASSPQGENTEAFF.

This rearrangement joins TRBV6-2 or TRBV6-3 to TRBJ1-4; D is perhaps TRBD1 (6 bases). CDR1 is MNHEY and CDR2 is SVGEGT in the germline V gene. Trimming left V 4 bases short and J 2 bases short, with 14 bases between. The CDR3 length is 16 residues. The CDR3, as DNA: TGTGCCAGCAGTTCAGGGGAGACCATTACTAATGAAAAACTGTTTTTT. Protein sequence: CASSSGETITNEKLFF.

This chain connects TRBV7-2 to TRBJ1-5; D may be TRBD1 (5 bases). Germline lookup yields CDR1 SGHTA and CDR2 FQGNSA. V shed 2 bases and J shed 0 bases, with 11 bases lying between them. The CDR3 is 16 residues long. Here the CDR3 DNA reads TGTGCCAGCAGCTTATGGTCAGGGATTAGCAATCAGCCCCAGCATTTT. It is translated as CASSLWSGISNQPQHF.

The rearrangement joins TRBV19 to TRBJ1-2, with 7 bases that match TRBD1. V was pared by 5 bases and J by 5 bases, with 5 bases of the junction left unmatched. The CDR3 is made up of 13 amino acids. Germline V gene sequence: CDR1 LNHDA, CDR2 SQIVND (reference sequence). CDR3 DNA sequence: TGTGCCAGTAGTCCCGAGACAGGGTATGGCTACACCTTC. Residues: CASSPETGYGYTF. The variable domain in full, with the rest retrieved from reference TRBV19 and TRBJ1-2, is DGGITQSPKYLFRKEGQNVTLSCEQNLNHDAMYWYRQDPGQGLRLIYYSQIVNDFQKGDIAEGYSVSREKKESFPLTVTSAQKNPTAFYLCASSPETGYGYTFGSGTRLTVV.

The J gene is TRBJ1-4, the V gene TRBV25-1, with TRBD1 matching 8 bases. Germline CDR1 MGHDK, CDR2 SYGVNS. V lost 3 bases and J lost 7; bases outside the gene matches: 7. The CDR3 has 15 residues. For the CDR3, the DNA is TGTGCCAGCAGTGATGGGACAGGATTTAGTGAAAAACTGTTTTTT. Translating gives CASSDGTGFSEKLFF.

The chain employs TRBV2 and TRBJ1-6; 9 nucleotides match TRBD1. Germline trimming cut 4 bases from V and 4 bases from J; bases unmatched to any gene: 5. Germline values: CDR1 SNHLY, CDR2 FYNNEI. This CDR3 has 16 amino acids. The CDR3 sequence is CASSADRGLYNSPLHF. The CDR3 nucleotides are TGTGCCAGCAGTGCGGACAGGGGACTTTATAATTCACCCCTCCACTTT.

V usage is TRBV7-8 and J usage is TRBJ2-1; D perhaps matches TRBD2 (7 bases). CDR3 length: 13 amino acids. The V gene lost 7 bases and the J gene lost 9 bases, with 16 bases spanning the gap. Germline V gene sequence: CDR1 SGHVS, CDR2 FQNEAQ. Here the CDR3 reads CASTLTGGSEQFF. CDR3 DNA sequence: TGTGCCAGCACCCTCACGGGGGGCTCTGAGCAGTTCTTC.

This clone appeared a single time. The V gene is TRBV6-5, the J gene TRBJ2-1; TRBD2 matches 8 bases. V dropped 6 bases and J dropped 0; count of bases not matched to a gene: 4. CDR1 is MNHEY and CDR2 is SVGAGI in the germline V gene. The CDR3 contains 15 residues. This chain's CDR3 is CASSPGTSSYNEQFF. The CDR3 DNA sequence: TGTGCCAGCAGCCCCGGGACTAGCTCCTACAATGAGCAGTTCTTC.

The chain carries TRBV20-1 and TRBJ1-5, with D perhaps TRBD1 (6 bases). Germline CDR1 and CDR2: DFQATT and SNEGSKA (reference sequence). Trimming took off 3 bases at V and 2 bases at J, with 14 bases between the two ends. This CDR3 is built from 15 residues. The CDR3, as DNA: TGCAGTGCTAGTTCTGGGGGCGTGGGCAATCAGCCCCAGCATTTT. This codes for CSASSGGVGNQPQHF.